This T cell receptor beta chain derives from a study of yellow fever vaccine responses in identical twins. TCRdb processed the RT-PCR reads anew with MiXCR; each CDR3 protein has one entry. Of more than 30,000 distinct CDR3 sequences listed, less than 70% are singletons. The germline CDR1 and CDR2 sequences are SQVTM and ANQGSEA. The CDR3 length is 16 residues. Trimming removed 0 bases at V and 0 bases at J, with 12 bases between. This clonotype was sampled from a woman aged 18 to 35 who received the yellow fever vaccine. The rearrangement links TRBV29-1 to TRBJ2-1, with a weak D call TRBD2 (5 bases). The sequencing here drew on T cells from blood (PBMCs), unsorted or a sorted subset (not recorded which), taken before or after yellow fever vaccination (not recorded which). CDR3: CSVEDSSGSSYNEQFF. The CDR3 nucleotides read TGCAGCGTTGAAGATTCAAGCGGAAGCTCCTACAATGAGCAGTTCTTC.